Included here is one T cell receptor (beta chain) sequence, with context. This sample stems from a study of blood T cell repertoires in COVID-19. Study information: Collection of acute and convalescent COVID-19 samples took place in the United States, Italy and Spain.

With V trimmed by 5 bases and J by 5 bases, 7 bases remained unmatched. The CDR3 is made up of 15 amino acids. The germline gives CDR1 WNHNN, CDR2 SYGVQD (reference sequence). In the source study's methods: From reference gene primer amplification, estimates of nucleated cell counts were derived. The data were produced by immunoSEQ multiplex PCR, yet TCRdb's version contains in-frame clones alone and is incomplete. The V and J calls and clone size come from that table; D and trimming were worked out from the DNA. The sample has about 270,000 clones, more than 75% seen once. The J gene is TRBJ2-3, the V gene TRBV10-1; TRBD2 agrees at 10 bases. The specimen was peripheral blood. This TCR came from a man aged 35-49 years with active or convalescent COVID-19. CDR3 in DNA: TGCGCCAGCAGTCAGCGGGGGGGCCGGGTAGATACGCAGTATTTT. Protein product: CASSQRGGRVDTQYF.